This TCR beta chain was captured by sequencing in a study of response to subunit inactivated influenza vaccine. Overall study results and limits: Few new T cells, the authors suggested, are recruited by each seasonal influenza vaccination.

Using its own MiXCR run on the RT-PCR reads, TCRdb lists one record per CDR3 protein. There are about half a million distinct CDR3 sequences in the sample; roughly 11% occur only once, and around 12% lies in the top ten. Trimming cost V 0 bases and J 2 bases, with 14 bases left between them. CDR3 length: 17 amino acids. Germline CDR1 reads SGHTA; CDR2 reads FQGNSA. Worth noting for this clonotype: Its antigen is currently unknown.

The chain carries TRBV7-2 and TRBJ2-4; D might be TRBD1 (6 bases). This specimen was PBMCs from blood, taken roughly 45 days after vaccination. This sequence was found in a man aged 50 or older who received an inactivated influenza vaccine. The chain's CDR3 is CASSLAPGTGPKNIQYF. The CDR3 DNA is TGTGCCAGCAGCTTAGCGCCTGGCACAGGGCCCAAAAACATTCAGTACTTC.